This T cell receptor beta chain was documented in a study of T-cell memory formation after mild COVID-19. TCRdb re-analysed the 5' RACE reads in MiXCR, keeping a single row per CDR3 protein. The data show 350,000 to 450,000 distinct CDR3 sequences, with approximately 29% seen just once and approximately 13% held by the top ten. V was pared by 2 bases and J by 0 bases, with 11 bases between. CDR3 size: 15 residues. CDR1 MNHEY and CDR2 SVGAGI come from the germline V gene. Overall study findings and caveats: Second-wave clones with a day 37 peak had unconfirmed SARS-CoV-2 specificity. Clones contracting day 15 to 85 were balanced CD4/CD8; later expanders leaned CD4+.

This clonotype came up a few times. Its antigen is unidentified. This chain uses TRBV6-5 with TRBJ2-7, with D possibly being TRBD2 (6 bases). The source material was PBMCs or a T cell subset sorted from them (not recorded which). This clonotype was obtained from an adult woman who had mild COVID-19 (a few samples of this study predate the infection). Cell type and time point are not known. The CDR3 nucleotides read TGTGCCAGCAGTTACCTTCGGGGGAGCTCCTACGAGCAGTACTTC. Its protein is CASSYLRGSSYEQYF.